These 9 T cell receptor beta chains share one sample of origin, sequenced in a study of T cell repertoires in cytomegalovirus infection. For these TCRs, the target antigens are not known. TCRdb reprocessed the reads with MiXCR, giving one entry per CDR3 protein. The repertoire holds 360,000 or so distinct CDR3 sequences, with approximately 35% as singletons. This sample comprised cultured PBMCs, obtained from culture after CMV antigen stimulation. All receptors come from a human donor in good health (CMV status not recorded). Some clones in this sample may be carry-over from other donors' samples.

V and J are TRBV5-4 and TRBJ1-2; D is undetermined. The CDR3 is made up of 13 amino acids. Germline CDR1 is SGHNT and CDR2 is YYREEE (reference sequence). V dropped 3 bases and J dropped 4 bases, with 10 bases sitting between them. The CDR3 DNA is TGTGCCAGCAGCTCGGGTTGGTCCTATGGCTACACCTTC. Translating gives CASSSGWSYGYTF.

The V call is TRBV19, the J call TRBJ1-2; 8 bases map to TRBD1. From germline, CDR1 is LNHDA and CDR2 SQIVND (reference sequence). The V and J ends lost 6 bases and 7 bases, in that order; junction bases with no gene match: 16. There are 16 residues in the CDR3. CDR3: CASRNLNTGGSIGYTF. CDR3 DNA: TGTGCCAGTAGGAACCTCAATACAGGGGGAAGTATTGGCTACACCTTC.

The gene calls are TRBV6-1 and TRBJ2-7; 7 bases fit TRBD1. This CDR3 has 13 residues. Germline-derived CDR1 and CDR2 are MNHNS and SASEGT. With V trimmed by 5 bases and J by 4 bases, 5 bases remained unmatched. DNA for the CDR3: TGTGCCAGCAGTTTTGGACAGGAGTACGAGCAGTACGTC. This sequence encodes CASSFGQEYEQYV.

The chain links TRBV6-5 to TRBJ2-1, with 9 bases fitting TRBD2. This CDR3 region has 14 residues. In germline, CDR1 is MNHEY, CDR2 SVGAGI. V was pared by 4 bases and J by 7 bases, with 5 bases of the junction left unmatched. The CDR3 DNA reads as TGTGCCAGCAGTTCCGGGACTAGCTTGAATGAGCAGTTCTTC. It yields the protein CASSSGTSLNEQFF.

V usage is TRBV4-1 and J usage is TRBJ1-6; D uncertain. The CDR3 totals 19 residues. Trimming took off 1 base at V and 4 bases at J, with 20 bases between the two ends. Per the germline V gene, CDR1 is MGHRA and CDR2 is YSYEKL. DNA of the CDR3: TGCGCCAGCAGCCAAGGGGGAAGAAACACCTTGGGATATAATTCACCCCTCCACTTT. Its protein product is CASSQGGRNTLGYNSPLHF.

The CDR3 reads CASSQGKTDTYEQYV. DNA of the CDR3: TGCGCCAGCAGCCAAGGGAAGACAGACACCTACGAGCAGTACGTC. The rearrangement links TRBV4-1 to TRBJ2-7, with D tentatively TRBD1 (5 bases). V was cut by 1 base and J by 2 bases, with 12 bases left in between. Germline assignment: CDR1 MGHRA and CDR2 YSYEKL. This CDR3 is 15 amino acids long.

In nucleotides, the CDR3 is TGTGCCAGCCGGAAGGCGGGAGGCGACACAGATACGCAGTATTTT. It specifies CASRKAGGDTDTQYF. V is TRBV9 and J is TRBJ2-3; TRBD2 agrees at 8 bases. The CDR3 sequence is 15 residues long. Germline lookup yields CDR1 SGDLS and CDR2 YYNGEE. V was pared by 7 bases and J by 2 bases, with 9 bases of the junction left unmatched.

The V gene is TRBV6-2 or TRBV6-3, the J gene TRBJ2-1; 10 bases align to TRBD2. CDR3 length equals 18 residues. The junction had 12 bases not matched to a gene; V was cut back by 0 bases and J by 7 bases. The germline gives CDR1 MNHEY, CDR2 SVGEGT. The DNA of the CDR3 is TGTGCCAGCAGTTACTCCTTCGTGAGCGGGAGGGGTATAAATGAGCAGTTCTTC. This gives the protein CASSYSFVSGRGINEQFF.

The V call is TRBV7-6, the J call TRBJ2-7; D unresolved. The ends were cut back, 1 base at V and 4 bases at J, with 14 bases in the middle. Germline V CDR1 and CDR2: SGHVS, FNYEAQ. The CDR3 is made up of 15 amino acids. The CDR3 DNA is TGTGCCAGCAGCTTAGGGCAAGGGTTGGGGTACGAGCAGTACGTC. Translating gives CASSLGQGLGYEQYV.